This TCR beta chain was obtained from a study of blood T cell repertoires in COVID-19. The assay was immunoSEQ multiplex PCR, and TCRdb's table has in-frame clones only and misses some. This sample carries over 30,000 clones, 60% to 80% of them seen once, and the ten largest clones take 14% to 15%. This TCR was recovered from a man older than 75 with active or convalescent COVID-19. Input material: peripheral blood.

CDR3 amino acids: CATSRAGVGSYEQYF. The DNA of the CDR3 is TGTGCCACCAGCAGAGCGGGAGTTGGTTCCTACGAGCAGTACTTC. The chain is built from TRBV15 and TRBJ2-7; possibly TRBD2 for D (6 bases). This CDR3 is 15 amino acids long. V was cut by 1 base and J by 1 base, with 11 bases left in between. CDR1 is LNHNV and CDR2 is YYDKDF in the germline V gene (reference sequence).